A single sample gave rise to the 21 T cell receptor beta chains below, sequenced in a study of blood T cell repertoires in COVID-19. The assay was immunoSEQ multiplex PCR, and TCRdb's table has in-frame clones only and misses some. The data hold around 280,000 clones, with around four fifths observed a single time. Sequencing was done on a sample of peripheral blood. The receptors were gathered from a woman between 45 and 65 years old with active or convalescent COVID-19.

In regard to this clone: At the DNA level, this CDR3 is encoded by other sequences in the same sample as well. The genes are TRBV11-2 and TRBJ2-2; D is uncertain. Per the germline V gene, CDR1 is SGHAT and CDR2 is FQNNGV. The CDR3 is made up of 11 amino acids. V lost 10 bases and J 3 bases, leaving 6 bases between the germline ends. For the CDR3, the DNA is TGTGCCACCCTTTACACCGGGGAGCTGTTTTTT. As protein: CATLYTGELFF.

The chain couples TRBV27 to TRBJ2-1, with 12 bases matching TRBD2. This CDR3 is 19 amino acids long. The V gene end was trimmed by 2 bases and the J gene end by 1 base; junction bases not matched to a gene: 9. Germline V gene data show CDR1 as MNHEY and CDR2 as SMNVEV (reference sequence). In nucleotides, the CDR3 is TGTGCCAGCAGTTTAATGACTAGCGGGAGTAGTGGGTCCTACAATGAGCAGTTCTTC. This translates into CASSLMTSGSSGSYNEQFF.

The genes are TRBV4-1 and TRBJ2-1; no clear D gene. The germline V and J ends were trimmed by 3 bases and 9 bases, with 6 bases remaining between them. The CDR3 has 11 residues. CDR1 is MGHRA, CDR2 YSYEKL, per germline. The CDR3 is CASSHSGEQFF. CDR3 sequence (DNA): TGCGCCAGCAGCCACTCGGGTGAGCAGTTCTTC.

The V and J genes are TRBV3-1 (or the pseudogene TRBV3-2) and TRBJ2-5, with 10 bases that match TRBD2. The CDR3 runs 17 residues. The germline CDR1 and CDR2 sequences are LGHDT and YNNKEL (reference sequence). V trimming: 1 base; J trimming: 4 bases; junction bases outside the gene matches: 9. The CDR3 nucleotides are TGTGCCAGCAGCCAAGGACTAGCGGGCAACCGCCGAGAGACCCAGTACTTC. Residues: CASSQGLAGNRRETQYF.

This rearrangement joins TRBV19 to TRBJ2-3; 11 nucleotides match TRBD2. Germline V lookup: CDR1 LNHDA, CDR2 SQIVND (reference sequence). V lost 5 bases and J lost 7; bases outside the gene matches: 8. The CDR3 covers 15 residues. Written as DNA, the CDR3 is TGTGCCAGTAGTCATCTAGCGGGAGGCGTGTATACGCAGTATTTT. Translation: CASSHLAGGVYTQYF. The complete variable domain, with remaining parts taken from reference TRBV19 and TRBJ2-3, reads DGGITQSPKYLFRKEGQNVTLSCEQNLNHDAMYWYRQDPGQGLRLIYYSQIVNDFQKGDIAEGYSVSREKKESFPLTVTSAQKNPTAFYLCASSHLAGGVYTQYFGPGTRLTVL.

The sample holds many counts of this clone. The V gene is TRBV5-4, the J gene TRBJ1-2; 8 nucleotides match TRBD1. The length of the CDR3 is 15 residues. Germline V gene data show CDR1 as SGHNT and CDR2 as YYREEE (reference sequence). Trimming took 5 bases from V and 8 from J; bases not matched to a gene: 14. The CDR3 region is CASRGGTGRVEGYTF. CDR3 nucleotides: TGTGCCAGCAGGGGGGGGACAGGCCGTGTGGAAGGCTACACCTTC. The full variable domain, completed using reference TRBV5-4 and TRBJ1-2, is ETGVTQSPTHLIKTRGQQVTLRCSSQSGHNTVSWYQQALGQGPQFIFQYYREEENGRGNFPPRFSGLQFPNYSSELNVNALELDDSALYLCASRGGTGRVEGYTFGSGTRLTVV.

CDR3 DNA: TGTGCCAGCAGCTGGCAGAGTGCTAGGTCCTACAATGAGCAGTTCTTC. This sequence encodes CASSWQSARSYNEQFF. This chain connects TRBV5-5 to TRBJ2-1; D remains ambiguous. The CDR3 consists of 16 residues. V was shortened by 3 bases and J by 1 base, with 14 bases between the two germline ends. Germline CDR1 reads SGHKS; CDR2 reads YYEKEE (reference sequence).

This clone has only one observation. The chain combines TRBV4-1 with TRBJ1-6; D unclear. Germline V gene data show CDR1 as MGHRA and CDR2 as YSYEKL. The CDR3 is 15 residues long. The ends were cut back, 5 bases at V and 13 bases at J, with 21 bases in the middle. The CDR3 sequence: CASSFPQPLPGPLHF. The CDR3 DNA reads TGCGCCAGCAGCTTCCCTCAACCGCTCCCCGGGCCCCTCCACTTT.

The rearrangement uses TRBV15 and TRBJ1-1, with 8 bases fitting TRBD1. Germline V gene sequence: CDR1 LNHNV, CDR2 YYDKDF (reference sequence). The length of the CDR3 is 14 residues. J was trimmed by 4 bases and V by 0 bases; bases with no gene match: 1. CDR3 loop: CATSRDTGGTEAFF. In nucleotides, the CDR3 is TGTGCCACCAGCAGAGATACAGGGGGCACTGAAGCTTTCTTT.

This clone was observed a few times. V and J are TRBV6-1 and TRBJ1-6, with TRBD1 as a possible D gene (5 bases). CDR1 is MNHNS and CDR2 is SASEGT in the germline V gene. This CDR3 is 15 amino acids long. The V end was cut by 7 bases, the J end by 0 bases, with 10 bases between. The CDR3 here is CASTLDNSYNSPLHF. Written as DNA, the CDR3 is TGTGCCAGCACGCTGGACAACTCCTATAATTCACCCCTCCACTTT.

J is TRBJ1-6 and V is TRBV3-1 (or the pseudogene TRBV3-2); no definite D call. V lost 5 bases to trimming and J lost 6 bases, with 23 bases between them. Per germline, CDR1 LGHDT and CDR2 YNNKEL (reference sequence). The CDR3 sequence is 18 residues long. In DNA form, the CDR3 reads TGTGCCAGCAGCAGTGTAATTCCCATTTCATACATTAATTCACCCCTCCACTTT. Residues: CASSSVIPISYINSPLHF.

The gene calls are TRBV15 and TRBJ2-7; possible D gene TRBD2, 5 bases. CDR3 length: 16 amino acids. Trimming left V 0 bases short and J 5 bases short, with 17 bases between. Germline CDR1 and CDR2: LNHNV and YYDKDF (reference sequence). The CDR3 DNA sequence: TGTGCCACCAGCAGAGAAAGCGGAACCCCTCCTGACGAGCAGTACTTC. Translated, it gives CATSRESGTPPDEQYF.

V is TRBV19 and J is TRBJ2-3, with a possible D match to TRBD2 (5 bases). The CDR3 consists of 11 residues. Germline values: CDR1 LNHDA, CDR2 SQIVND (reference sequence). Trimming removed 5 bases at V and 10 bases at J, with 10 bases between. The DNA of the CDR3 is TGTGCCAGTAGTTCGGGAAGGGCGCAGTATTTT. Its protein product is CASSSGRAQYF.

This clone was detected once. With a much larger clone just one base away, this may be a read error. Other nucleotide sequences from this sample produce the same CDR3. This sequence joins TRBV29-1 and TRBJ2-1; TRBD1 matches 10 bases. This CDR3 is built from 17 residues. V lost 1 base to trimming and J lost 0 bases; unmatched junction nucleotides: 6. CDR1 and CDR2 from the germline V gene are SQVTM and ANQGSEA. CDR3 sequence: CSVEGTGGRGSYNEQFF. CDR3 DNA: TGCAGCGTTGAAGGGACAGGGGGGCGGGGCTCCTACAATGAGCAGTTCTTC.

The chain carries TRBV5-1 and TRBJ1-4; 8 bases fit TRBD1. Trimming took 7 bases from V and 3 from J; bases not matched to a gene: 5. The CDR3 runs 14 residues. Germline lookup yields CDR1 SGHRS and CDR2 YFSETQ. This chain's CDR3 is CASRQGAANEKLFF. The CDR3 DNA is TGCGCCAGCCGCCAGGGGGCGGCTAATGAAAAACTGTTTTTT.

The V and J genes are TRBV30 and TRBJ2-7, with D perhaps assigned TRBD1 or TRBD2 (5 bases each). This CDR3 spans 12 amino acids. Trimming left V 8 bases short and J 2 bases short, with 13 bases between. Per the germline V gene, CDR1 is GTSNPN and CDR2 is SVGIG (reference sequence). In DNA form, the CDR3 reads TGTGCCGGGGGTTCGGTAACCTACGAGCAGTACTTC. Its protein is CAGGSVTYEQYF.

This sequence joins TRBV18 and TRBJ2-5; D is unclear. There are 15 residues in the CDR3. Germline V gene lookup returns CDR1 KGHSH and CDR2 LQKENI. V lost 3 bases, J lost 0 bases, and 11 bases lay in between. The DNA for the CDR3 is TGTGCCAGCTCACCTGACCTACAGTACCAAGAGACCCAGTACTTC. This sequence encodes CASSPDLQYQETQYF.

The chain carries TRBV2 and TRBJ1-6, with 8 bases lining up with TRBD1. This CDR3 region has 16 residues. CDR1 is SNHLY, CDR2 FYNNEI, per germline. J lost 0 bases, V lost 6 bases, and 4 bases had no gene match. CDR3: CASRDRESSYNSPLHF. The CDR3 DNA sequence: TGTGCCAGCAGGGACAGGGAGAGCTCCTATAATTCACCCCTCCACTTT.

V and J are TRBV7-9 and TRBJ2-7, with TRBD2 identical over 8 bases. Germline values: CDR1 SEHNR, CDR2 FQNEAQ (reference sequence). Losses at the gene ends were 0 bases for V and 0 bases for J; bases not matched to a gene: 4. The CDR3 extends over 16 amino acids. CDR3 nucleotides: TGTGCCAGCAGCTTAGCGTCGGCGGGAGGCTCCTACGAGCAGTACTTC. It is translated as CASSLASAGGSYEQYF.

The rearrangement joins TRBV5-1 to TRBJ2-3; possibly TRBD1 for D (6 bases). Per the germline V gene, CDR1 is SGHRS and CDR2 is YFSETQ. Trimming left V 4 bases short and J 2 bases short, with 11 bases between. The CDR3 has 14 amino acids. The CDR3 nucleotides read TGCGCCAGCAGCACGGACAGTACCACAGATACGCAGTATTTT. It is translated as CASSTDSTTDTQYF.

The sample holds a few counts of this clone. This rearrangement joins TRBV30 to TRBJ1-1; tentative D call: TRBD1 (5 bases). Germline V CDR1 and CDR2: GTSNPN, SVGIG (reference sequence). V lost 4 bases and J 0 bases, leaving 12 bases between the germline ends. The CDR3 length is 14 residues. For the CDR3, the DNA is TGTGCCTGGAATAAGAACAGGTTGAACACTGAAGCTTTCTTT. Translation gives CAWNKNRLNTEAFF. Full variable domain (missing parts from reference TRBV30 and TRBJ1-1): SQTIHQWPATLVQPVGSPLSLECTVEGTSNPNLYWYRQAAGRGLQLLFYSVGIGQISSEVPQNLSASRPQDRQFILSSKKLLLSDSGFYLCAWNKNRLNTEAFFGQGTRLTVV.